Detailed here is one TCR beta chain. Its specificity is not known. The method was immunoSEQ multiplex PCR; TCRdb's version includes in-frame clones alone and lacks a portion of them. Among hundreds of thousands of clones listed, around 92% were seen once. Treatment specified: 15 to 20 received Ad26.COV2.S at low or high dose, single or two shots; about 5 received placebo; per-sample allocation not given. Day 63 after the first vaccine or placebo injection was the time point for sampling. This entry comes from a study of Ad26.COV2.S vaccination and SARS-CoV-2 variants. V was trimmed by 7 bases and J by 12 bases, leaving 16 bases between them. The CDR3 is 11 residues long. Per germline, CDR1 SQVTM and CDR2 ANQGSEA. Findings of the study overall: Estimates derived from TCR breadth and depth analyses may have underestimated total T cell responses.

The source of this sequence is a person between 18 and 65 years old who received the Ad26.COV2.S COVID-19 vaccine or a placebo. This specimen consisted of peripheral blood, obtained in a trial of Ad26.COV2.S vaccine versus placebo. This rearrangement joins TRBV29-1 to TRBJ2-1; no clear D gene. The CDR3 DNA reads as TGCAGCGCCGGACCCCTAGGGTGGCAGTTCTTC. It yields the protein CSAGPLGWQFF.